The source of this TCR beta chain is a study of T cell clonotyping in hematopoietic cell transplantation. Study background: Recipient samples before transplant were obtained post-cytoreduction. Regarding the study as a whole: Pathologically expanded recipient clonotypes increased progressively from day 30 to day 180 as diversity fell.

Stated time point: recipient sample about 28 days before transplant, after cytoreduction. Samples: about 28 days before transplant, then days 30, 100 and 180 after. V was clipped by 5 bases and J by 0 bases; unmatched bases: 4. CDR3 length: 15 residues. Germline CDR1 is SGHVS and CDR2 is FNYEAQ. Comments on this clone: Antigen specificity is unknown.

Here immunoSEQ multiplex PCR was the method, and the copy in TCRdb shows in-frame clones only, minus some. The sample has some 50,000 clones, about four fifths seen once. The V and J genes are TRBV7-6 and TRBJ1-3, with TRBD1 matching 7 bases. The TCR sequence derives from a man aged 55-75 years with myelodysplastic syndrome. Some clones in this sample may be carry-over from other donors' samples. This material consisted of peripheral blood mononuclear cells, taken before stem cell transplant. CDR3 amino acids: CASSRGQDSGNTIYF. Here the CDR3 DNA reads TGTGCCAGCAGCAGAGGACAGGACTCTGGAAACACCATATATTTT. The whole variable domain, filled in from reference TRBV7-6 and TRBJ1-3, reads GAGVSQSPRYKVTKRGQDVALRCDPISGHVSLYWYRQALGQGPEFLTYFNYEAQQDKSGLPNDRFSAERPEGSISTLTIQRTEQRDSAMYRCASSRGQDSGNTIYFGEGSWLTVV.